This TCR beta chain derives from a study of T-cell reconstitution after alpha-beta-depleted transplantation in children. The table lists this clonotype with many counts. The antigen remains unidentified. Using unique molecular identifiers, the investigators prepared the TCRbeta library. TCRdb reprocessed the PCR reads with MiXCR, giving one entry per CDR3 protein. Found here are over 85,000 distinct CDR3 sequences, 7% to 8% of them singletons; the top ten hold around 17%. V was clipped by 5 bases and J by 5 bases; unmatched bases: 7. Germline-derived CDR1 and CDR2 are SGHTA and FQGTGA. This CDR3 is 15 amino acids long. Whole-study findings and limits: T-cell counts and diversity at one year following transplant were attributed mainly to newly produced T cells. Recipient T cells and thymic progenitors that survived were the source of the high TCRbeta diversity seen at day 60 in some patients. Several hundred expanded graft clones reportedly were the source of alpha-beta T cells about two months after transplant.

The V gene is TRBV7-3, the J gene TRBJ2-2, with 8 bases aligning to TRBD2. The sequences come from PBMCs, collected before TCRalphabeta/CD19-depleted stem cell transplant. The source is a boy younger than 10 with acute lymphoblastic leukemia, due to receive a stem cell transplant. CDR3 residues: CASSPPGGQTGELFF. In DNA form, the CDR3 reads TGTGCCAGCAGCCCCCCGGGGGGGCAGACCGGGGAGCTGTTTTTT.